A selection of T cell receptor beta chains follows, all from one sample in a study of human T cells and chemical hapten exposure. TCRdb used MiXCR to reprocess the RACE reads, holding one entry per CDR3 protein. The sample shows around 80,000 distinct CDR3 sequences, 7% to 9% of them seen only once. Material: whole blood. The receptors derive from a male donor in good health. Some clones in this sample may be carry-over from other donors' samples. The CDR3 runs from the conserved cysteine through the conserved F or W. Each record gives: D gene, J gene, CDR3 length, V gene, CDR3 protein. The D gene is left open where the match is weak.

d_gene: TRBD1
j_gene: TRBJ1-6
len: 16
v_gene: TRBV27
CDR3aa: CASSLSLRRGRSPLHF

d_gene: TRBD2
j_gene: TRBJ2-1
len: 17
v_gene: TRBV7-9
CDR3aa: CASVGTSGRRGYNEQFF

d_gene: NA
j_gene: TRBJ1-1
len: 15
v_gene: TRBV20-1
CDR3aa: CSARVVRQGRLEAFF

d_gene: NA
j_gene: TRBJ1-4
len: 13
v_gene: TRBV20-1
CDR3aa: CSARQEGGEKLFF

d_gene: NA
j_gene: TRBJ1-1
len: 11
v_gene: TRBV12-3/TRBV12-4
CDR3aa: CASSIGQEAFF

d_gene: TRBD1
j_gene: TRBJ1-6
len: 14
v_gene: TRBV20-1
CDR3aa: CSARSVQGASPLHF

d_gene: NA
j_gene: TRBJ1-3
len: 13
v_gene: TRBV20-1
CDR3aa: CSASGTEGPGIYF

d_gene: TRBD2
j_gene: TRBJ2-1
len: 15
v_gene: TRBV20-1
CDR3aa: CSARSSGLPNNEQFF

d_gene: NA
j_gene: TRBJ1-6
len: 15
v_gene: TRBV5-1
CDR3aa: CASSLSMPGDSPLHF

d_gene: NA
j_gene: TRBJ1-1
len: 11
v_gene: TRBV5-1
CDR3aa: CASSSPTEAFF

d_gene: TRBD1
j_gene: TRBJ1-2
len: 13
v_gene: TRBV12-3/TRBV12-4
CDR3aa: CASSSTGGYGYTF

d_gene: NA
j_gene: TRBJ1-1
len: 12
v_gene: TRBV7-9
CDR3aa: CASSLATTEAFF

d_gene: NA
j_gene: TRBJ1-6
len: 14
v_gene: TRBV7-3
CDR3aa: CASSLGVGNSPLHF

d_gene: NA
j_gene: TRBJ1-5
len: 12
v_gene: TRBV6-1
CDR3aa: CASSERNQPQHF

d_gene: TRBD2
j_gene: TRBJ2-1
len: 17
v_gene: TRBV7-2
CDR3aa: CASSLVSAGDTYNEQFF

d_gene: NA
j_gene: TRBJ2-7
len: 13
v_gene: TRBV20-1
CDR3aa: CSACSGTRNLQYF

d_gene: TRBD2
j_gene: TRBJ2-2
len: 15
v_gene: TRBV29-1
CDR3aa: CSVEEATGGTGELFF

d_gene: TRBD1
j_gene: TRBJ2-7
len: 16
v_gene: TRBV10-3
CDR3aa: CAISESKRQGNREQYF

d_gene: NA
j_gene: TRBJ1-5
len: 13
v_gene: TRBV10-3
CDR3aa: CAISPGSNQPQHF

d_gene: NA
j_gene: TRBJ2-7
len: 14
v_gene: TRBV27
CDR3aa: CASSLSAGIYEQYF

d_gene: NA
j_gene: TRBJ1-1
len: 16
v_gene: TRBV7-8
CDR3aa: CASSLEYPTMNTEAFF

d_gene: NA
j_gene: TRBJ2-2
len: 15
v_gene: TRBV13
CDR3aa: CASSLGAANTGELFF

d_gene: NA
j_gene: TRBJ1-1
len: 15
v_gene: TRBV5-1
CDR3aa: CASSQRTAGGTEAFF

d_gene: NA
j_gene: TRBJ2-3
len: 12
v_gene: TRBV18
CDR3aa: CASSPLGDTQYF

d_gene: NA
j_gene: TRBJ1-5
len: 14
v_gene: TRBV6-6
CDR3aa: CASSYKGSNQPQHF

d_gene: NA
j_gene: TRBJ2-7
len: 13
v_gene: TRBV5-1
CDR3aa: CASSVPASYEQYF

d_gene: NA
j_gene: TRBJ2-5
len: 13
v_gene: TRBV27
CDR3aa: CASSLSRGETQYF

d_gene: NA
j_gene: TRBJ2-7
len: 14
v_gene: TRBV19
CDR3aa: CASSSGTYNYEQYF

d_gene: TRBD2
j_gene: TRBJ2-3
len: 16
v_gene: TRBV9
CDR3aa: CASSVGSGALTDTQYF

d_gene: TRBD1
j_gene: TRBJ1-1
len: 14
v_gene: TRBV11-2
CDR3aa: CASSPGQADTEAFF

d_gene: TRBD1
j_gene: TRBJ1-5
len: 14
v_gene: TRBV6-2/TRBV6-3
CDR3aa: CASSWTGSNQPQHF

d_gene: NA
j_gene: TRBJ1-1
len: 14
v_gene: TRBV4-1
CDR3aa: CASSPQGTNTEAFF

d_gene: TRBD1
j_gene: TRBJ2-2
len: 13
v_gene: TRBV2
CDR3aa: CASRGQDTGELFF

d_gene: TRBD2
j_gene: TRBJ2-3
len: 16
v_gene: TRBV7-2
CDR3aa: CASSHGTSWPVDTQYF

d_gene: TRBD1
j_gene: TRBJ1-6
len: 16
v_gene: TRBV12-3/TRBV12-4
CDR3aa: CASSPGGSSYNSPLHF

d_gene: NA
j_gene: TRBJ1-1
len: 16
v_gene: TRBV4-2
CDR3aa: CASSQEVDGRTLKAFF

d_gene: NA
j_gene: TRBJ1-6
len: 15
v_gene: TRBV25-1
CDR3aa: CASSDWTKENSPLHF

d_gene: NA
j_gene: TRBJ2-5
len: 12
v_gene: TRBV20-1
CDR3aa: CSARDVAVLEYF

d_gene: NA
j_gene: TRBJ2-4
len: 17
v_gene: TRBV7-9
CDR3aa: CASSPGISRTGKNIQYF

d_gene: NA
j_gene: TRBJ1-5
len: 14
v_gene: TRBV2
CDR3aa: CASSSRDIGQPQHF

d_gene: NA
j_gene: TRBJ2-2
len: 15
v_gene: TRBV7-9
CDR3aa: CASSSSGERTGELFF

d_gene: NA
j_gene: TRBJ2-6
len: 16
v_gene: TRBV5-5
CDR3aa: CASSPGPLSGANVLTF

d_gene: NA
j_gene: TRBJ1-1
len: 11
v_gene: TRBV14
CDR3aa: CASSQGTEAFF

d_gene: NA
j_gene: TRBJ1-1
len: 11
v_gene: TRBV29-1
CDR3aa: CSVPGLSEAFF

d_gene: NA
j_gene: TRBJ1-4
len: 14
v_gene: TRBV6-1
CDR3aa: CASKHTVSNEKLFF

d_gene: NA
j_gene: TRBJ1-3
len: 12
v_gene: TRBV29-1
CDR3aa: CSVGISGNTIYF

d_gene: NA
j_gene: TRBJ1-1
len: 13
v_gene: TRBV18
CDR3aa: CASSPGMNTEAFF

d_gene: TRBD2
j_gene: TRBJ2-1
len: 15
v_gene: TRBV3-1
CDR3aa: CASSQTSGSWDEQFF

d_gene: NA
j_gene: TRBJ2-2
len: 15
v_gene: TRBV5-1
CDR3aa: CASSLRDFNTGELFF

d_gene: NA
j_gene: TRBJ2-6
len: 14
v_gene: TRBV10-3
CDR3aa: CAISAASGANVLTF

d_gene: NA
j_gene: TRBJ2-4
len: 13
v_gene: TRBV20-1
CDR3aa: CSARDEAKNIQYF

d_gene: NA
j_gene: TRBJ2-5
len: 16
v_gene: TRBV27
CDR3aa: CASSFRGRLIQETQYF

d_gene: NA
j_gene: TRBJ1-2
len: 15
v_gene: TRBV12-3/TRBV12-4
CDR3aa: CASSSPMEAHYGYTF

d_gene: NA
j_gene: TRBJ1-1
len: 11
v_gene: TRBV29-1
CDR3aa: CSVEERAEAFF

d_gene: NA
j_gene: TRBJ2-7
len: 14
v_gene: TRBV14
CDR3aa: CASSRGPEVYEQYF

d_gene: NA
j_gene: TRBJ2-5
len: 15
v_gene: TRBV7-9
CDR3aa: CASSLGPAPQETQYF

d_gene: TRBD1
j_gene: TRBJ2-7
len: 13
v_gene: TRBV6-1
CDR3aa: CAGKDRGRGEQYF

d_gene: NA
j_gene: TRBJ2-7
len: 13
v_gene: TRBV5-1
CDR3aa: CASSSLGRYEQYF

d_gene: NA
j_gene: TRBJ2-7
len: 14
v_gene: TRBV5-1
CDR3aa: CASSLGQKTYEQYF